This TCR beta chain was captured in a study of T cell responses to AZD1222 COVID-19 vaccine (dated by TCRdb to 2020 to 2023). In terms of the full investigation: A total of around 240 trial participants underwent TCR sequencing, of whom around 200 received two doses of AZD1222 and about 26 received two doses of the MenACWY control vaccine. Trial participants were enrolled by age into subgroups of 18-55, 56-69 and 70-plus years, and about 150, 27 and 61 TCR-sequenced participants, respectively, were included in these subgroups.

The full study reports these points: Most participants were white British and females outnumbered males, and the authors suggested that clonal diversity may have been underestimated. Vaccine-associated CD4 TCRs spanned the whole spike protein, with dominant responses in regions 160-218 and 743-854. Reportedly, almost half of the unique spike-specific TCRs recognized epitopes lying outside the regions that are mutated in the B.1.351 and B.1.1.7 variants. Because no day 14 peak-response samples were available, the repertoires could be characterized only after the peak T cell response. Conclusions about previously exposed vaccinees were limited because only six AZD1222 recipients were SARS-CoV-2 seropositive at baseline. After two AZD1222 doses, both the breadth and the depth of spike-specific TCRs were significantly higher than at day 0 and than in MenACWY recipients. The 56-69-year group was small, and its depth increase did not reach significance, likely because of low power.

The cysteine opens and the phenylalanine closes a CDR3 of 16 amino acids. Only CDR3 DNA remains: 48 bases, in frame from the first base. CDR1 is given as MNHEY and CDR2 as SVGAGI, both from the germline V gene. V and J are truncated by 2 bases and 9 bases respectively, leaving an intervening sequence of 21 bases. As to this clone: This receptor's antigen is unknown. The record has no base qualities; no much larger clone is one base away.

The CDR3 regions of human TCRbeta chains were analyzed by immunosequencing. The authors' analysis ran thus. TCRs in the repertoires were matched against a reference library of SARS-CoV-2-specific TCRs that had been generated with the MIRA antigen-specificity platform. Breadth was defined as the fraction of unique TCRs that were SARS-CoV-2-associated, and depth was defined as the fraction of total T cells that were SARS-CoV-2-associated. Using the MIRA data, each spike-specific TCR was assigned both to the spike region to which the TCR was reactive and to a CD4 or CD8 class. Log10-transformed breadth and depth values were compared by one-way ANOVA with Sidak's multiple comparisons tests. In TCRdb, the immuneACCESS table is reduced to in-frame sequences with V and J assigned. These tables do not hold every clone; where another copy was compared, an unresolved V gene accounts for under half, and the others remain unexplained. The DNA gave D and trimming, while V, J and clone size come from that table. The sample contains 120,000 or so clones, roughly 88% of them found a single time. Of the sample, around 4.5% falls within the top ten clones.

The meaning of the sample's time point label: baseline before first vaccination. Reading the label with the study, this specimen's treatment or condition is: meningococcal conjugate vaccine given as trial control. The vaccinee samples were drawn from two UK trials, COV001 and COV002, one of which was a single-blind randomized controlled phase 2/3 trial testing AZD1222 (ChAdOx1 nCoV-19) in healthy adults. Trial participant PBMC samples were collected at day 0 and day 28 after the second dose for TCRbeta chain sequencing. Sample: peripheral blood, taken on day 0 of MenACWY control vaccination. In this chain, TRBV6-5 is recombined with TRBJ2-3; the D gene is tentatively TRBD1 or TRBD2, each matching 5 bases. This receptor was identified in an adult in good health. The CDR3 loop reads CASSYETPSRESTQYF. At the DNA level, the sequence is TGTGCCAGCAGTTACGAGACCCCTTCCAGGGAGAGCACGCAGTATTTT.